These 17 T cell receptor beta chains were sequenced from one sample in a study of regulatory T cells in long-lasting Graves disease. Sequencing libraries for TCR beta were prepared with iRepertoire HTBI primers and Arm-PCR of CDR3 regions. Each CDR3 protein is one row after TCRdb ran MiXCR on the multiplex PCR reads. The sample records 600,000 to 650,000 distinct CDR3 sequences, 16% being singletons. As for time point: newly diagnosed GD, antithyroid drugs for less than 3 months. After RNA was extracted from PBMCs, the TCR library was made from it. The same specimen was also included in a second study, on T cells in Graves' hyperthyroidism and ophthalmopathy.

Sequenced material: peripheral blood mononuclear cells (PBMCs), taken at new diagnosis, from a patient treated with antithyroid drugs. Receptors originate from a woman under 40 with Graves disease.

To note about this clonotype: A much larger clone is a single base away; this may be a read error. V is TRBV28 and J is TRBJ1-1, with unresolved D. There are 13 residues in the CDR3. Germline CDR1 is MDHEN and CDR2 is SYDVKM. V was trimmed by 6 bases and J by 3 bases, leaving 11 bases between them. In DNA, the CDR3 is TGTGCCAGCAGGAATTTGTTGGACACTGAAGCTTTCTTT. Amino acid sequence: CASRNLLDTEAFF.

This clonotype was seen a few times. As DNA, the CDR3 is TGTGCCAGCAGCCAATCGGACAGGGGGCTTACTAATGAAAAACTGTTTTTT. This sequence encodes CASSQSDRGLTNEKLFF. The V and J genes are TRBV3-1 and TRBJ1-4, with 11 positions matching TRBD1. The CDR3 is made up of 17 amino acids. From germline, CDR1 is LGHDT and CDR2 YNNKEL (reference sequence). With 2 bases clipped from V and 2 bases from J, the junction kept 4 bases outside the gene matches.

This clonotype was observed at least ten times. At one boundary the junction diverges from the germline segment, which might be a read error. The CDR3 loop reads CASREDGNTEAFF. The CDR3 region has the DNA TGTGCCAGCAGAGAAGACGGGAACACTGAAGCTTTCTTT. The chain links TRBV2 to TRBJ1-1; D is undetermined. CDR1 SNHLY and CDR2 FYNNEI come from the germline V gene. This CDR3 contains 13 residues.

In this sample, this clonotype turned up many times. The rearrangement links TRBV28 to TRBJ1-5; TRBD1 is a possible D gene (5 bases). V dropped 2 bases and J dropped 2 bases, with 13 bases sitting between them. Germline V gene lookup returns CDR1 MDHEN and CDR2 SYDVKM. The CDR3 covers 16 residues. The DNA for the CDR3 is TGTGCCAGCAGTTTACTGGGGGGAACGGGCAATCAGCCCCAGCATTTT. It codes for CASSLLGGTGNQPQHF.

This clonotype was recorded at least ten times. The gene calls are TRBV12-5 and TRBJ1-5, with 10 nucleotides matching TRBD1. The CDR3 is 16 residues long. CDR1 is LGHNT and CDR2 is FRNRAP in the germline V gene. The V segment lost 5 bases and the J segment 5 bases; nucleotides outside the gene matches: 9. CDR3 in amino acids: CASGIYRDRGHQPQHF. In nucleotides, the CDR3 is TGTGCTAGTGGTATATACCGGGACAGGGGTCATCAGCCCCAGCATTTT.

This clonotype appeared a few times. V usage is TRBV3-1 and J usage is TRBJ1-1, with 10 bases that match TRBD1. The trim removed 1 base at V and 8 bases at J, leaving 10 bases unmatched. The CDR3 has 16 amino acids. Germline V gives CDR1 LGHDT, CDR2 YNNKEL (reference sequence). The CDR3 protein is CASSQARGQGSHEAFF. CDR3 nucleotide sequence: TGTGCCAGCAGCCAAGCTAGGGGACAGGGGTCCCACGAAGCTTTCTTT.

CDR3 amino acids: CSATAPPPSQETQYF. DNA of the CDR3: TGCAGTGCTACTGCGCCACCACCCAGTCAAGAGACCCAGTACTTC. This rearrangement joins TRBV20-1 to TRBJ2-5; the D is unclear. CDR3 length: 15 residues. Trimming stripped 4 bases from V and 2 bases from J, with 17 bases between. The germline gives CDR1 DFQATT, CDR2 SNEGSKA (reference sequence).

This clonotype occurred many times. The junction differs from germline at one of its ends, possibly a read error. This sequence joins TRBV7-3 and TRBJ2-1; D gene ambiguous. CDR1 and CDR2 (germline): SGHTA, FQGTGA. The CDR3 contains 10 residues. The CDR3 here is CASSTTKRIF. In nucleotides, the CDR3 is TGTGCCAGCAGCACGACGAAGCGTATCTTC. Combining the CDR3 with reference TRBV7-3 and TRBJ2-1 gives the whole variable domain GAGVSQTPSNKVTEKGKYVELRCDPISGHTALYWYRQSLGQGPEFLIYFQGTGAADDSGLPNDRFFAVRPEGSVSTLKIQRTERGDSAVYLCASSTTKRIFGPGTRLTVL.

In the case of this clonotype: Relative to the germline gene, one junction end is altered; a read error may explain this. V and J are TRBV5-1 and TRBJ1-2; tentative D call: TRBD1 (5 bases). The CDR3 length is 16 residues. The germline CDR1 and CDR2 sequences are SGHRS and YFSETQ. For the CDR3, the DNA is TGTGCCAGCAGCCAACAGGACGGACGGGGGGGGTATGGCTACACCTTC. Amino acids: CASSQQDGRGGYGYTF. The full variable domain, completed using reference TRBV5-1 and TRBJ1-2, is KAGVTQTPRYLIKTRGQQVTLSCSPISGHRSVSWYQQTPGQGLQFLFEYFSETQRNKGNFPGRFSGRQFSNSRSEMNVSTLELGDSALYLCASSQQDGRGGYGYTFGSGTRLTVV.

In its sample, this clonotype was seen many times. Here the CDR3 DNA reads TGTGCCAGCAGTTACCACCGGGCCCCGGATGAAAAACTGTTTTTT. Encoded protein: CASSYHRAPDEKLFF. This chain connects TRBV6-5 to TRBJ1-4, with D hard to call. This CDR3 contains 15 residues. Trimming stripped 2 bases from V and 6 bases from J, with 13 bases between. The germline CDR1 and CDR2 sequences are MNHEY and SVGAGI.

The J gene is TRBJ1-6, the V gene TRBV9, with D tentatively TRBD1 (6 bases). The length of the CDR3 is 14 residues. Trimming took off 3 bases at V and 7 bases at J, with 11 bases between the two ends. The germline gives CDR1 SGDLS, CDR2 YYNGEE. The CDR3 is CASSADSPNSPLHF. The CDR3 DNA reads as TGTGCCAGCAGCGCGGACAGCCCCAATTCACCCCTCCACTTT.

This chain links TRBV6-2 or TRBV6-3 with TRBJ1-4; D may be TRBD1 (5 bases). The CDR3 totals 15 residues. CDR1 and CDR2 (germline): MNHEY, SVGEGT. V gave up 5 bases and J gave up 10 bases, with 20 bases separating them. CDR3 coding DNA: TGTGCCAGCAGTGAGGGGTGGGGTGATGTTGGAAAACTGTTTTTT. Translation: CASSEGWGDVGKLFF.

There are many counts of this clonotype. The chain has TRBV7-3 and TRBJ1-4; D is perhaps TRBD1 (6 bases). CDR1 and CDR2 (germline): SGHTA, FQGTGA. The CDR3 has 13 amino acids. Between the trimmed V and J ends, which lost 2 bases and 7 bases, there was a span of 8 bases. CDR3 loop: CASSLGRGEKLFF. The DNA for the CDR3 is TGTGCCAGCAGCTTAGGCAGGGGTGAAAAACTGTTTTTT.

This clonotype was observed a few times. The chain combines TRBV4-1 with TRBJ2-7, with D tentatively TRBD1 or TRBD2 (5 bases each). Deletions cut 1 base from V and 7 bases from J, with 11 bases between. The CDR3 runs to 13 residues. The germline V gene has CDR1 MGHRA and CDR2 YSYEKL. DNA for the CDR3: TGCGCCAGCAGCCAAGTGGGGGTTTGGGAGCAGTACTTC. This sequence encodes CASSQVGVWEQYF.

This clonotype has ten or more counts. The genes are TRBV2 and TRBJ2-1; TRBD2 matches 11 bases. J gave up 4 bases and V 6 bases, and 2 bases lay outside the gene matches. The CDR3 is 14 amino acids. Germline V gene lookup returns CDR1 SNHLY and CDR2 FYNNEI. DNA of the CDR3: TGTGCCAGCAGCACTAGCGGGAGTTACAATGAGCAGTTCTTC. Protein product: CASSTSGSYNEQFF.

Notes on this clonotype: This may be a read error, as it is one base from a much larger clone. V gene TRBV7-9 combines with J gene TRBJ1-4, with a tentative D call TRBD1 (5 bases). In germline, CDR1 is SEHNR, CDR2 FQNEAQ (reference sequence). The CDR3 sequence is 14 residues long. The CDR3 bases are TGTGCCAGCGGCTTAGAACAGGATAATGAAAAACTGTTTTTT. Translated, it gives CASGLEQDNEKLFF.

On this clonotype itself: This may stem from a read error, because a much larger clone lies one nucleotide away. The CDR3 is CASSLYRPEEGYAF. The CDR3 nucleotides read TGTGCCAGCAGCTTATACCGTCCGGAAGAGGGCTACGCCTTC. This chain connects TRBV7-9 to TRBJ1-2; D is unclear. This CDR3 has 14 residues. CDR1 is SEHNR, CDR2 FQNEAQ, per germline (reference sequence).